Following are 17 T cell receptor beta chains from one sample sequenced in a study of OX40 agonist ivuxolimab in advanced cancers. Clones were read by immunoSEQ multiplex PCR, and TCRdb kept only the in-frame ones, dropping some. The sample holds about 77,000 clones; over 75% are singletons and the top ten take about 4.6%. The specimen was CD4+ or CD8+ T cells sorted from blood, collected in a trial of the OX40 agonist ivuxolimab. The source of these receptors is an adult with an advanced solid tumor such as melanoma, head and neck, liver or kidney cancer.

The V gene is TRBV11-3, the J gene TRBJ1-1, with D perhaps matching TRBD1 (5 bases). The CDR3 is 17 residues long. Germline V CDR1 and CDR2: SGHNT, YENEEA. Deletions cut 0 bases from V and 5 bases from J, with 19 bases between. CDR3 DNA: TGTGCCAGCAGCTTAGATAATTGGCTTGGGGGGTGGACTGAAGCTTTCTTT. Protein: CASSLDNWLGGWTEAFF.

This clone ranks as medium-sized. For the CDR3, the DNA is TGTGCCAGCAGTGAACTAGCGGGGGGCACCGGGGAGCTGTTTTTT. The encoded protein is CASSELAGGTGELFF. The gene calls are TRBV6-1 and TRBJ2-2, with TRBD2 matching over 11 bases. The germline CDR1 and CDR2 sequences are MNHNS and SASEGT. The CDR3 extends over 15 amino acids. Trimming took 2 bases from V and 4 from J; bases not matched to a gene: 0.

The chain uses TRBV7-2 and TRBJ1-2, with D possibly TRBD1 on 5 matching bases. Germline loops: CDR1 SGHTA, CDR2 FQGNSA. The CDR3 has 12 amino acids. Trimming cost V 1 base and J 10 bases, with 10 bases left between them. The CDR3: CASSLGGRPYTF. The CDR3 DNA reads TGTGCCAGCAGCTTAGGGGGGAGACCCTACACCTTC.

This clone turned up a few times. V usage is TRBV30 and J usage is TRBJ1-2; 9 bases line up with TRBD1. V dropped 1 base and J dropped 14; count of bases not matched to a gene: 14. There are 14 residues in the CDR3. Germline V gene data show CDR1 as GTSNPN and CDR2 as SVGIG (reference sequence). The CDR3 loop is CAWSDGQGPGLRTF. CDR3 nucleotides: TGTGCCTGGAGTGACGGACAGGGGCCAGGATTAAGAACCTTC.

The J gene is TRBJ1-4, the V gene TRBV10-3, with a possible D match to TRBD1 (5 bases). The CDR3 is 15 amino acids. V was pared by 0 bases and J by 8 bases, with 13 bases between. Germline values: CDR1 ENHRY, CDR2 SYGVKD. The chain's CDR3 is CAISESRGVREKLFF. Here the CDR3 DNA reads TGTGCCATCAGTGAGTCGAGAGGGGTACGGGAAAAACTGTTTTTT.

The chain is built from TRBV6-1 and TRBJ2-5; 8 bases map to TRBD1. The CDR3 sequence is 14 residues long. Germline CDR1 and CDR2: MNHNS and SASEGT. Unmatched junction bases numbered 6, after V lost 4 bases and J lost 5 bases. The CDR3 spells CASSVQGAGETQYF. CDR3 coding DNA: TGTGCCAGCAGTGTCCAGGGGGCAGGGGAGACCCAGTACTTC.

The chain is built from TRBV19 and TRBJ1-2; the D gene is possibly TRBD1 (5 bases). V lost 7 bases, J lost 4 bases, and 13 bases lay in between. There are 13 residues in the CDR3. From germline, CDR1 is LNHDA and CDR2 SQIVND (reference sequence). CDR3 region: CASTPDGGYGYTF. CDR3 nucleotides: TGTGCCAGTACACCCGACGGGGGCTATGGCTACACCTTC.

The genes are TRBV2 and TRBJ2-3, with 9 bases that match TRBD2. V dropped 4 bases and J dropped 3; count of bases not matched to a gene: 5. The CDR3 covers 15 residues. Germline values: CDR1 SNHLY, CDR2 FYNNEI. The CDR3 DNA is TGTGCCAGCAGTGCGGCGGGGGGGCGGACAGATACGCAGTATTTT. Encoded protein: CASSAAGGRTDTQYF. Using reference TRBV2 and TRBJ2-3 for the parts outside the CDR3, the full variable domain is EPEVTQTPSHQVTQMGQEVILRCVPISNHLYFYWYRQILGQKVEFLVSFYNNEISEKSEIFDDQFSVERPDGSNFTLKIRSTKLEDSAMYFCASSAAGGRTDTQYFGPGTRLTVL.

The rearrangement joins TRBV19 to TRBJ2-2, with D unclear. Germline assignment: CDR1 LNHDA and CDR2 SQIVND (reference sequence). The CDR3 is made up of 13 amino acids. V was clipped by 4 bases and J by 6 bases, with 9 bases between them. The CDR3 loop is CASSTYMSGELFF. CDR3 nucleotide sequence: TGTGCCAGTAGTACCTACATGTCCGGGGAGCTGTTTTTT.

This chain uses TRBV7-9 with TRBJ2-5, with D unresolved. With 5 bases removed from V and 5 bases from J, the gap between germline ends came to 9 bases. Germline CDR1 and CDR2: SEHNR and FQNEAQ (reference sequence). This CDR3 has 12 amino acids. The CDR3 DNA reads TGTGCCAGCAGCCGGATCCCTGAGACCCAGTACTTC. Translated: CASSRIPETQYF.

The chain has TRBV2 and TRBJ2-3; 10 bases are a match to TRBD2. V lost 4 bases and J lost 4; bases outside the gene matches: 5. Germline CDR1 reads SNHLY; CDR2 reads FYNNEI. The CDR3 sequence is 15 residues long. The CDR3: CASSGTSGDADTQYF. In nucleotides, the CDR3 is TGTGCCAGCAGTGGCACTAGCGGGGACGCAGATACGCAGTATTTT.

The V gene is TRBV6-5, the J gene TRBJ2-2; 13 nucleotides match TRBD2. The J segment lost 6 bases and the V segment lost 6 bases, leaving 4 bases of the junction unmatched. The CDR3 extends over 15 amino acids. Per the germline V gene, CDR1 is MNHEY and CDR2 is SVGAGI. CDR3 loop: CASRRGLAGSGELFF. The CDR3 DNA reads TGTGCCAGCAGAAGGGGACTAGCGGGGTCCGGGGAGCTGTTTTTT.

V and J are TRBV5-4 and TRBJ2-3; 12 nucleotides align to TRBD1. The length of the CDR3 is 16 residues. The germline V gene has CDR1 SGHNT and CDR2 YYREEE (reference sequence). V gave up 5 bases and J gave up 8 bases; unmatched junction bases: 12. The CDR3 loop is CASRVGTGGAEGTQYF. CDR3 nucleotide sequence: TGTGCCAGCAGAGTTGGGACAGGGGGCGCCGAGGGTACGCAGTATTTT.

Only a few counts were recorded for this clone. The CDR3 sequence: CAWSHGVWSFF. The CDR3 nucleotides read TGTGCCTGGAGTCACGGGGTTTGGTCTTTCTTT. V is TRBV30 and J is TRBJ1-1; D call uncertain. V was trimmed by 2 bases and J by 12 bases, leaving 13 bases between them. This CDR3 region has 11 residues. Germline loops: CDR1 GTSNPN, CDR2 SVGIG (reference sequence).

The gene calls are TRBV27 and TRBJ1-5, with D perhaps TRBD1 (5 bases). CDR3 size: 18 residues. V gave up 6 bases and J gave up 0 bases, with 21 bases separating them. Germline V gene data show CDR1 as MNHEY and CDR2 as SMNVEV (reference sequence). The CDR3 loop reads CASRRWGVVEDSNQPQHF. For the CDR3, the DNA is TGTGCCAGCAGACGATGGGGGGTCGTTGAGGATAGCAATCAGCCCCAGCATTTT.

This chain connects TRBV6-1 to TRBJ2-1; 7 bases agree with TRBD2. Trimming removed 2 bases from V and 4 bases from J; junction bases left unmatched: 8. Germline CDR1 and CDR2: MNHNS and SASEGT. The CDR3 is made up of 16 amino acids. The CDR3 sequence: CASSESGGPLYNEQFF. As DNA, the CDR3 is TGTGCCAGCAGTGAATCGGGGGGACCGCTGTACAATGAGCAGTTCTTC.

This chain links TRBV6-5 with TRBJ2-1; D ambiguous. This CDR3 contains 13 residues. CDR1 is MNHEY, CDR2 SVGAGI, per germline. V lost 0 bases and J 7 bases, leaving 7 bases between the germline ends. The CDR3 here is CASSYSSGNEQFF. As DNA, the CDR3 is TGTGCCAGCAGTTACTCATCAGGAAATGAGCAGTTCTTC.